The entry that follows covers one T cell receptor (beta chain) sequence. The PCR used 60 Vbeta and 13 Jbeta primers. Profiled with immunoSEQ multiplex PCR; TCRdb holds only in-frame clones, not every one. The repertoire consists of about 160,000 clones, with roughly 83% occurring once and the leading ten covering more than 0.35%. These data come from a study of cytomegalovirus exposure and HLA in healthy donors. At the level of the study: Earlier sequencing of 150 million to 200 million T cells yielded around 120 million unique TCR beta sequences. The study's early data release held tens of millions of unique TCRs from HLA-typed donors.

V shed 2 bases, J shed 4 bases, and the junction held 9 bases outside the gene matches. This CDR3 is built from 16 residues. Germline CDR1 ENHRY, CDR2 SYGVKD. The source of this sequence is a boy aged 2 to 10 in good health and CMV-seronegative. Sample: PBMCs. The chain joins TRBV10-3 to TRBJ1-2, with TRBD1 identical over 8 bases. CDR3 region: CAISEKGTGGSYGYTF. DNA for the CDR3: TGTGCCATCAGTGAGAAGGGAACAGGGGGTAGCTATGGCTACACCTTC.